The subject of this entry is one T cell receptor (beta chain). No antigen is known for it. These data are taken from a study of cytomegalovirus exposure and HLA in healthy donors. Study-level points and caveats: A list of 150 or so TCR beta chains associated with cytomegalovirus was given. The TCR clusters that emerged in the first cohort tended, a later analysis found, to co-occur in the approximately 130 validation repertoires. Testing in vitro showed a few CMV-associated chains specific for CMV antigens.

TCRdb's table, derived via immunoSEQ multiplex PCR, lists solely in-frame clones and lacks some. The profile shows around 120,000 clones, more than 75% of them singletons. The ends lost 2 bases at V and 3 bases at J; junction bases unmatched: 10. In germline, CDR1 is GTSNPN, CDR2 SVGIG (reference sequence). The CDR3 length is 15 residues. The rearrangement joins TRBV30 to TRBJ2-7; 7 bases agree with TRBD2. What was sequenced was PBMCs. This receptor was taken from a man aged 18 to 35 in good health and CMV-seronegative. The CDR3 region has the DNA TGTGCCTGGAGTTTGGGGCTGGGAGGGCACTACGAGCAGTACTTC. Translation: CAWSLGLGGHYEQYF.